The 7 T cell receptor beta chains in this list originate from one sample, sequenced in a study of vaccination effects on CD4 cells after COVID-19. Produced via immunoSEQ multiplex PCR; TCRdb's table is partial and in-frame only. The sample carries tens of thousands of clones, around 72% recorded once. Their antigens are not known. ViraFEST assay sequencing came after antigen-specific CD4+ T cells were expanded with viral peptide pools. Culture lasted approximately 10 days before CD4+ T cell isolation. Vaccine recipients lacked prior SARS-CoV-2 infection and had negative nucleocapsid antibodies. The specimen was CD4+ T cells from PBMCs cultured with SARS-CoV-2 spike peptides, collected before COVID-19 vaccination. Receptors were obtained from a human donor who received a COVID-19 vaccine.

V gene TRBV25-1 combines with J gene TRBJ1-3, with no clear D. There are 12 residues in the CDR3. The V gene lost 2 bases and the J gene lost 3 bases, with 2 bases spanning the gap. CDR1 MGHDK and CDR2 SYGVNS come from the germline V gene. CDR3 residues: CASSERGNTIYF. The CDR3, as DNA: TGTGCCAGCAGTGAACGTGGAAACACCATATATTTT.

The chain employs TRBV27 and TRBJ2-5; perhaps D is TRBD1 or TRBD2 (5 bases each). The V end lost 4 bases, the J end lost 5 bases, and 20 bases lay between the germline ends. The germline CDR1 and CDR2 sequences are MNHEY and SMNVEV (reference sequence). This CDR3 comprises 16 residues. CDR3 protein: CASSSHRDGVRETQYF. CDR3 DNA: TGTGCCAGCAGTTCGCACCGGGACGGAGTGAGGGAGACCCAGTACTTC.

V usage is TRBV2 and J usage is TRBJ2-7; 9 nucleotides match TRBD2. CDR1 and CDR2 (germline): SNHLY, FYNNEI. This CDR3 region has 13 residues. J was trimmed by 0 bases and V by 6 bases; bases with no gene match: 0. The CDR3 nucleotides are TGTGCCAGCAGGACTAGCGGCTCCTACGAGCAGTACTTC. Translation gives CASRTSGSYEQYF.

This rearrangement joins TRBV28 to TRBJ2-7, with D tentatively TRBD1 (6 bases). This CDR3 region has 16 residues. The germline V and J ends were trimmed by 8 bases and 3 bases, with 23 bases remaining between them. CDR1 is MDHEN, CDR2 SYDVKM, per germline. DNA of the CDR3: TGTGCCAGCCGTCCCACAGGGCGTATGATTCTCTACGAGCAGTACTTC. This translates into CASRPTGRMILYEQYF.

The V call is TRBV28, the J call TRBJ1-3; D call uncertain. The ends were cut back, 5 bases at V and 4 bases at J, with 9 bases in the middle. CDR1 is MDHEN, CDR2 SYDVKM, per germline. The CDR3 covers 13 residues. DNA for the CDR3: TGTGCCAGCAGTCGGGATCCCGGAAACACCATATATTTT. It translates to CASSRDPGNTIYF.

This rearrangement joins TRBV7-9 to TRBJ2-2, with D perhaps given as TRBD1 or TRBD2 (5 bases each). Germline CDR1 and CDR2: SEHNR and FQNEAQ (reference sequence). Trimming took 0 bases from V and 5 from J, leaving 13 bases between them. The CDR3 is 16 amino acids. The CDR3 is CASSLAKGTGTGELFF. CDR3 DNA sequence: TGTGCCAGCAGCTTAGCGAAGGGGACGGGGACCGGGGAGCTGTTTTTT.

The chain joins TRBV5-5 to TRBJ1-1; weak D call: TRBD1 (5 bases). The V end lost 4 bases, the J end lost 0 bases, and 10 bases lay between the germline ends. This CDR3 spans 14 amino acids. Germline V gene data show CDR1 as SGHKS and CDR2 as YYEKEE (reference sequence). The CDR3 reads CASSADSLNTEAFF. Written as DNA, the CDR3 is TGTGCCAGCAGCGCTGACAGCCTGAACACTGAAGCTTTCTTT.